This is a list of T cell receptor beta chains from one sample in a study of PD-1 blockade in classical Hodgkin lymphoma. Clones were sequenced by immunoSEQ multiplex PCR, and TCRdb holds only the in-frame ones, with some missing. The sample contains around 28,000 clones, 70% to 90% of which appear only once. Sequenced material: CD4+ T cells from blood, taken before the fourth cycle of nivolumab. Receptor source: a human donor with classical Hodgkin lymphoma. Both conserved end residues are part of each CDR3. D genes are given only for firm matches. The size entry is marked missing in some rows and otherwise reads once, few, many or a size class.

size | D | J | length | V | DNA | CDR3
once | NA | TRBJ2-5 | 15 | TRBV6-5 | TGTGCCAGCAGTTACCTAGGACAGGAGGGAGAGACCCAGTACTTC | CASSYLGQEGETQYF
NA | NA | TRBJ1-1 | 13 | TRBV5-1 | TGCGCCAGCAGCTTGGGAGCGGACAGACAAGCTTTCTTT | CASSLGADRQAFF
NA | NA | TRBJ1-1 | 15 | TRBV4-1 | TGCGCCAGCAGCCAAGATCGGGGGCGGGACGCTGAAGCTTTCTTT | CASSQDRGRDAEAFF
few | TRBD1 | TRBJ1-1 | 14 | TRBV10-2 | TGCGCCAGCAGGCCGGGACAGCTCAACACTGAAGCTTTCTTT | CASRPGQLNTEAFF
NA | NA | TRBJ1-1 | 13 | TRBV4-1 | TGCGCCAGCAGCCAAGGACACTTCACTGAAGCTTTCTTT | CASSQGHFTEAFF
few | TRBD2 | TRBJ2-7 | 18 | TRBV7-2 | TGTGCCAGCAGCTTTCCTGGGAAACTAGCGGGAGTATACCACGAGCAGTACTTC | CASSFPGKLAGVYHEQYF
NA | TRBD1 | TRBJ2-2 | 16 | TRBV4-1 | TGCGCCAGCAGCCAACCCACAGGGGGGCCCACCGGGGAGCTGTTTTTT | CASSQPTGGPTGELFF
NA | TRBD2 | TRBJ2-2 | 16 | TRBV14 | TGTGCCAGCAGCCAGGGGACTAGCGGAAACACCGGGGAGCTGTTTTTT | CASSQGTSGNTGELFF
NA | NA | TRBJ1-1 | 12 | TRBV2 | TGTGCCAGCGTCGGGATTCTCACTGAAGCTTTCTTT | CASVGILTEAFF
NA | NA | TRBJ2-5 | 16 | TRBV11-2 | TGTGCCAGCAGCTTAGAACCACAGGGAATCGGAGAGACCCAGTACTTC | CASSLEPQGIGETQYF
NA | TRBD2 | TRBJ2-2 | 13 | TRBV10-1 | TGCGCCAGCAGCATAGCGGGTTCCGGGGAGCTGTTTTTT | CASSIAGSGELFF
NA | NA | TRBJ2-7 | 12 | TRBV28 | TGTGCCAGCGGAATGAACGGCTACGAGCAGTACTTC | CASGMNGYEQYF
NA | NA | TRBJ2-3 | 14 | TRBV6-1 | TGTGCCAGCAGTGTCGTGGGCTGGGCAGATACGCAGTATTTT | CASSVVGWADTQYF
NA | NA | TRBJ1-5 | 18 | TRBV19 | TGTGCCAGTAGTATTGGTTCGTCGGGGAGCGGGATCAATCAGCCCCAGCATTTT | CASSIGSSGSGINQPQHF
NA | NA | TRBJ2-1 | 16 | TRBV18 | TGTGCCAGCTCACCCTCCGGACTGTCGGGTGCCAATGAGCAGTTCTTC | CASSPSGLSGANEQFF
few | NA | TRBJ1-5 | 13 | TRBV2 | TGTGCCAGCAGTGGGACGGGGTTTCAGCCCCAGCATTTT | CASSGTGFQPQHF
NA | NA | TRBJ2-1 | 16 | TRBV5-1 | TGCGCCAGCAGCTTGGCCGTTGTAGCTCTTGGGAATGAGCAGTTCTTC | CASSLAVVALGNEQFF
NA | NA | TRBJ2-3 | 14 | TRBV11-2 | TGTGCCAGCAGCTTAGATCGCGAGGCAGATACGCAGTATTTT | CASSLDREADTQYF
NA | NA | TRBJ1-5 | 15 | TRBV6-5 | TGTGCCAGCACTGTGGAGCCAGGGGATTATCAGCCCCAGCATTTT | CASTVEPGDYQPQHF
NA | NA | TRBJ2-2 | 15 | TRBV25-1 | TGTGCCAGCAGTGAACGAGACTCCAGCACCGGGGAGCTGTTTTTT | CASSERDSSTGELFF
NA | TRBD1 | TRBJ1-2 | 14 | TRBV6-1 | TGTGCCAGCAGTGAAGCGCCCAGGGGGGGAGGCTACACCTTC | CASSEAPRGGGYTF
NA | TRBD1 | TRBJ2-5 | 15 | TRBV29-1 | TGCAGCGCTTCCACCGGGACAGGGGACGGGGAGACCCAGTACTTC | CSASTGTGDGETQYF
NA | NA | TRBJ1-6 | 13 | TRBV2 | TGTGCCAGCATGAGACAGAACAATTCACCCCTCCACTTT | CASMRQNNSPLHF
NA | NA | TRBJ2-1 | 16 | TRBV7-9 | TGTGCCAGCAGCTTACCACAAGGCGGGTTGGGCAATGAGCAGTTCTTC | CASSLPQGGLGNEQFF
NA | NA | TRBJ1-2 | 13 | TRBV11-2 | TGTGCCAGCAGCTTAGTCGGGAGCTATGGCTACACCTTC | CASSLVGSYGYTF
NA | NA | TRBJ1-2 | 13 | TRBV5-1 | TGCGCCAGCAGCTTGGGGCCGAACTATGGCTACACCTTC | CASSLGPNYGYTF
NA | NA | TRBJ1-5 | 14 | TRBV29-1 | TGCAGCGTTGAAGGGAAGGGGGGGAATCAGCCCCAGCATTTT | CSVEGKGGNQPQHF
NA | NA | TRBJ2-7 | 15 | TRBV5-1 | TGCGCCAGCAGCTATAGTACGGGACAAACCTACGAGCAGTACTTC | CASSYSTGQTYEQYF
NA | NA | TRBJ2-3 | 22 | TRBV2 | TGTGCCAGCGGCTTTGAGACAGGGAATATCTCCCGCGGCGGGAGACGAGGAGATACGCAGTATTTT | CASGFETGNISRGGRRGDTQYF
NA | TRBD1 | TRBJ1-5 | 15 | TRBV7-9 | TGTGCCAGCAGCTTAGGGGACAGCGGGAACCAGCCCCAGCATTTT | CASSLGDSGNQPQHF
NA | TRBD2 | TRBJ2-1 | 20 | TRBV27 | TGTGCCAGCAGTTTCCCGGGCGGACTGGGGCGGGAGGGGACCAACAATGAGCAGTTCTTC | CASSFPGGLGREGTNNEQFF